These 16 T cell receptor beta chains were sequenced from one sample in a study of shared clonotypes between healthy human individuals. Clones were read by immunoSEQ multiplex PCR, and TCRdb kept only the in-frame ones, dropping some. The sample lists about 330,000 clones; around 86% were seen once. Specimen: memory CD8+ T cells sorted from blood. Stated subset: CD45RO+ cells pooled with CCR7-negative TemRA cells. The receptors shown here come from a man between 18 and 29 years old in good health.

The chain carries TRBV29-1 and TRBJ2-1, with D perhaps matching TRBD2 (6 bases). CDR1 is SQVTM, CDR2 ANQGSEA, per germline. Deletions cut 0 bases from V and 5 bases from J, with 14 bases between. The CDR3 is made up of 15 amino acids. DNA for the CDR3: TGCAGCGTTGAAGATACGGGGACTTTACACAATGAGCAGTTCTTC. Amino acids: CSVEDTGTLHNEQFF.

CDR3 nucleotides: TGTGCCAGCAGTTTAGGGACAGGGCTTGGGATCTACGAGCAGTACTTC. This encodes CASSLGTGLGIYEQYF. The rearrangement joins TRBV27 to TRBJ2-7; the match to TRBD1 covers 9 bases. This CDR3 is 16 amino acids long. With 2 bases clipped from V and 3 bases from J, the junction kept 8 bases outside the gene matches. Germline CDR1 is MNHEY and CDR2 is SMNVEV (reference sequence).

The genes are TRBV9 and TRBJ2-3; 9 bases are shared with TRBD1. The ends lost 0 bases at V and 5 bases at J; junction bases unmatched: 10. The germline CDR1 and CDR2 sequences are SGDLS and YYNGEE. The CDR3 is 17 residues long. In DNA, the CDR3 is TGTGCCAGCAGCGTAGCAGAAGGGACAGGGATGCTAGATACGCAGTATTTT. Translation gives CASSVAEGTGMLDTQYF.

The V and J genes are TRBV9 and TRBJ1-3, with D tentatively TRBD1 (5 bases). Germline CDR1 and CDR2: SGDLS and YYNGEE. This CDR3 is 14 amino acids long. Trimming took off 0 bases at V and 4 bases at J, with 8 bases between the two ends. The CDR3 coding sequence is TGTGCCAGCAGCGTAGGGGACGACGGAAACACCATATATTTT. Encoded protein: CASSVGDDGNTIYF.

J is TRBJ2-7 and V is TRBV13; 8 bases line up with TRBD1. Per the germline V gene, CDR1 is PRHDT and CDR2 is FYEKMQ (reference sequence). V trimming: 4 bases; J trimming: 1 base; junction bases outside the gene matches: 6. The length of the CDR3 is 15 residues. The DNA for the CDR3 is TGTGCCAGCAGCTCGGACAGGGTAGTTTCCTACGAGCAGTACTTC. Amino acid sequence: CASSSDRVVSYEQYF.

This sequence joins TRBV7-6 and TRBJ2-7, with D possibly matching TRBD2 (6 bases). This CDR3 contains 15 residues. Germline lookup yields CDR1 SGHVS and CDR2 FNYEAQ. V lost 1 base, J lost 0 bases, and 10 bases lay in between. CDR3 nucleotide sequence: TGTGCCAGCAGCTTAGACGGCGGGGACTCCTACGAGCAGTACTTC. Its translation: CASSLDGGDSYEQYF.

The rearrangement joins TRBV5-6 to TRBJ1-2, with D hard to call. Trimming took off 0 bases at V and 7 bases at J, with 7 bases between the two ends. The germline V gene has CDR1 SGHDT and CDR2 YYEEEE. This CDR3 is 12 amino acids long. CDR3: CASSLGTPGYTF. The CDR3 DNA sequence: TGTGCCAGCAGCTTGGGAACACCTGGCTACACCTTC. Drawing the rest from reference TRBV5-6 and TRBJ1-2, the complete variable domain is DAGVTQSPTHLIKTRGQQVTLRCSPKSGHDTVSWYQQALGQGPQFIFQYYEEEERQRGNFPDRFSGHQFPNYSSELNVNALLLGDSALYLCASSLGTPGYTFGSGTRLTVV.

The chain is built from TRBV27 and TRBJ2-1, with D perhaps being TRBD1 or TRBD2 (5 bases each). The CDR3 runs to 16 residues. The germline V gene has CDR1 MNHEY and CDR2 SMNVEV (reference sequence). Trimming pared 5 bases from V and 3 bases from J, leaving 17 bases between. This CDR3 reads CASSPSIGAHYNEQFF. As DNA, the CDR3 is TGTGCCAGCAGTCCTAGTATCGGGGCCCACTACAATGAGCAGTTCTTC.

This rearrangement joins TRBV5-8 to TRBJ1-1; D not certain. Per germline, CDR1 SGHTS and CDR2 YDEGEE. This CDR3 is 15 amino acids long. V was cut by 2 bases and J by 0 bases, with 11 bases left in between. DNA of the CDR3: TGTGCCAGCAGCTTCCCTGTTACTTTGAACACTGAAGCTTTCTTT. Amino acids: CASSFPVTLNTEAFF.

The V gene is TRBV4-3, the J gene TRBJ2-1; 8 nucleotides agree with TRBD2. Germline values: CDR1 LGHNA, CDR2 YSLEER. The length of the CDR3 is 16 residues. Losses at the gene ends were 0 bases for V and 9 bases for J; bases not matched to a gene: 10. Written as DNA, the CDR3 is TGCGCCAGCAGCCAAGATCTTTTCGGGAGGGCCGGTGAGCAGTTCTTC. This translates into CASSQDLFGRAGEQFF.

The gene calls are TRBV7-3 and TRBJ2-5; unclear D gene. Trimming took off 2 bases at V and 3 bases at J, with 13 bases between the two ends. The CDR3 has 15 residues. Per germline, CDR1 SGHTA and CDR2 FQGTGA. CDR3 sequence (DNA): TGTGCCAGCAGCTTACACGCTCGCAGCAAAGAGACCCAGTACTTC. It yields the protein CASSLHARSKETQYF.

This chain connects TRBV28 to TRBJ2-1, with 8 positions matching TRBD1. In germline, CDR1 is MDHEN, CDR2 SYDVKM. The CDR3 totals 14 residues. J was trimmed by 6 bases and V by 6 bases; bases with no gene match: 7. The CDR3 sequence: CASRWTGSANEQFF. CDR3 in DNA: TGTGCCAGCAGGTGGACAGGGTCGGCCAATGAGCAGTTCTTC.

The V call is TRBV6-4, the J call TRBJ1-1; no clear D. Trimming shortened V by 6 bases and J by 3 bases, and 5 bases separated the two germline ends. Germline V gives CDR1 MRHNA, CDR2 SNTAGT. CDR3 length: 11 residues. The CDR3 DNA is TGTGCCAGCAGGACTTACACTGAAGCTTTCTTT. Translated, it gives CASRTYTEAFF.

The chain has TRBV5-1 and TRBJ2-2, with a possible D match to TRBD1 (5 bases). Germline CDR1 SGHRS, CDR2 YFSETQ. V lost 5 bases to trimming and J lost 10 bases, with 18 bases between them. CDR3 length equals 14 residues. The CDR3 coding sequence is TGCGCCAGCAGTCAAGAGCAGGGTACGGTGGAGCTGTTTTTT. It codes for CASSQEQGTVELFF.

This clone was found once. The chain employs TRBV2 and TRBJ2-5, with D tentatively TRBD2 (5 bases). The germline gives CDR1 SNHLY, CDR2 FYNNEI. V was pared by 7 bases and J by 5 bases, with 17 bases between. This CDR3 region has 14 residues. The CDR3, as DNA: TGTGCCAGCATGCGTGACTATCTAACGGAGACCCAGTACTTC. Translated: CASMRDYLTETQYF.

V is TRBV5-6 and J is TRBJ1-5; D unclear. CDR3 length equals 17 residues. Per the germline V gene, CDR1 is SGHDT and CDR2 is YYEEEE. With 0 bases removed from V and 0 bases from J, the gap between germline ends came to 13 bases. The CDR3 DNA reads TGTGCCAGCAGCTTGGCCGGCGGACTATATAGCAATCAGCCCCAGCATTTT. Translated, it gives CASSLAGGLYSNQPQHF.